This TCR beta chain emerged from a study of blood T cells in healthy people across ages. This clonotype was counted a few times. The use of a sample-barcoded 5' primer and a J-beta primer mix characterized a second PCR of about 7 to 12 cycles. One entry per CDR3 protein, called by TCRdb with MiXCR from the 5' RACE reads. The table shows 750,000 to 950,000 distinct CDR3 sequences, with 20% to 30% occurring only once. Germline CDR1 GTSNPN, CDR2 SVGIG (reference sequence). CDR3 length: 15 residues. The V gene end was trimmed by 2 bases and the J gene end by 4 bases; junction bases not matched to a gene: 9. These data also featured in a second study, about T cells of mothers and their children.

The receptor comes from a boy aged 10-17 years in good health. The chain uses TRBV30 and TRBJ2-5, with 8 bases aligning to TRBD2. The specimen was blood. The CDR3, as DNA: TGTGCCTGGAGTCCCGGACTAGCCCATAGAGAGACCCAGTACTTC. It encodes CAWSPGLAHRETQYF.